The rows below give T cell receptor beta chains drawn from one sample of a study of OX40 agonist ivuxolimab in advanced cancers. Profiling relied on immunoSEQ multiplex PCR, and the TCRdb table lists in-frame clones only, not all of them. Of tens of thousands of clones listed, 80% were seen once; the top ten hold roughly 4.1%. The sample here was CD4+ or CD8+ T cells sorted from blood, taken in a trial of the OX40 agonist ivuxolimab. The receptors were gathered from an adult with an advanced solid tumor such as melanoma, head and neck, liver or kidney cancer. Each CDR3 is given with its conserved first and last residue. The order of the fields is D gene, clone size, J gene, V gene, CDR3 DNA, CDR3 protein. D genes are given only for firm matches. Only part of the rows carry a size: once, few, many, or a class if the clone is expanded.

NA NA TRBJ1-2 TRBV7-9 TGTGCCAGCAGCGGACAGAAAAACTATGGCTACACCTTC CASSGQKNYGYTF
NA few TRBJ1-1 TRBV28 TGTGCCAGCAGGAGGACGAACGGTGAAGCTTTCTTT CASRRTNGEAFF
NA NA TRBJ1-5 TRBV4-2 TGTGCCAGCAGCCAAGACGGCTCCAATCAGCCCCAGCATTTT CASSQDGSNQPQHF
TRBD1 once TRBJ1-1 TRBV5-6 TGTGCCAGCAGCCGAGGACAGGGGACCTTCTTGAACACTGAAGCTTTCTTT CASSRGQGTFLNTEAFF
NA NA TRBJ2-7 TRBV19 TGTGCCAGTAGTGCGACCCCAGGGAACGAGCAGTACTTC CASSATPGNEQYF
TRBD2 NA TRBJ2-7 TRBV15 TGTGCCACCTCAACAAGCGGGAGTTGGAAGCAGTACTTC CATSTSGSWKQYF
NA few TRBJ2-2 TRBV4-2 TGTGCCAGCAGCCAAGATGCGGCCGGGGAGCTGTTTTTT CASSQDAAGELFF
NA NA TRBJ2-5 TRBV30 TGTGCCTGGGATATCGCCAAGAGGGGAGAGACCCAGTACTTC CAWDIAKRGETQYF
NA NA TRBJ1-2 TRBV9 TGTGCCAGCAGCCCCAGGGGCCGCGGATTTGAATATGGCTACACCTTC CASSPRGRGFEYGYTF
NA NA TRBJ2-1 TRBV29-1 TGCAGCGTGCCCAGTAGGTTATCCTACAATGAGCAGTTCTTC CSVPSRLSYNEQFF
NA NA TRBJ1-1 TRBV19 TGTGCCAGTAGAGACCCGAGGCTCACTGAAGCTTTCTTT CASRDPRLTEAFF
TRBD1 NA TRBJ1-1 TRBV6-1 TGTGCCAGCAGTAGGGACAGGGGCACTGAAGCTTTCTTT CASSRDRGTEAFF
NA NA TRBJ1-6 TRBV10-3 TGTGCCATCACCCAAGGGGGGTTCGGTAATTCACCCCTCCACTTT CAITQGGFGNSPLHF
TRBD2 few TRBJ2-7 TRBV18 TGTGCCAGCTCACCAGGGGAGGGCTACGAGCAGTACTTC CASSPGEGYEQYF
NA NA TRBJ1-1 TRBV28 TGTGCCAGCAGCACGCATATAATGAACACTGAAGCTTTCTTT CASSTHIMNTEAFF
TRBD1 NA TRBJ2-7 TRBV10-3 TGTGCCATCAGTAGGGACAGATCTAATTCCTACGAGCAGTACTTC CAISRDRSNSYEQYF
NA NA TRBJ2-1 TRBV9 TGTGCCAGCAGCTTTCGGACAGATTCCTACAATGAGCAGTTCTTC CASSFRTDSYNEQFF
NA NA TRBJ2-1 TRBV5-6 TGTGCCAGCAGCCTAGGGAGAGAGCAGTTCTTC CASSLGREQFF
TRBD1 NA TRBJ1-2 TRBV6-5 TGTGCCAGCAGCGGACAGGATAGTCTGAACTATGGCTACACCTTC CASSGQDSLNYGYTF
NA NA TRBJ2-7 TRBV11-3 TGTGCCAGCAGTATCCCCTTGGGGGGGCCACCTTACTACGAGCAGTACTTC CASSIPLGGPPYYEQYF
TRBD1 once TRBJ1-6 TRBV30 TGTGCCTGGAACTTCCGGGACAGATACTCACCCCTCCACTTT CAWNFRDRYSPLHF
NA NA TRBJ2-5 TRBV27 TGTGCCAGCAGTTTATCGCCGACGCGCCAAGAGACCCAGTACTTC CASSLSPTRQETQYF
NA NA TRBJ2-3 TRBV10-2 TGCGCCAGCAGTCAGGCAGATACGCAGTATTTT CASSQADTQYF
NA NA TRBJ2-5 TRBV12-5 TGTGCTAGTGGCCTCCGGGAGACCCAGTACTTC CASGLRETQYF
NA NA TRBJ2-1 TRBV5-1 TGCGCCAGCAGCTTGCGCGATGAGCAGTTCTTC CASSLRDEQFF
TRBD1 NA TRBJ2-1 TRBV7-3 TGTGCCAGCAGCTTCGGACAGGGGGAGATCAATGAGCAGTTCTTC CASSFGQGEINEQFF
NA NA TRBJ2-5 TRBV7-2 TGTGCCAGCAGCTCCGGACTTCGGGAGACCCAGTACTTC CASSSGLRETQYF
TRBD1 few TRBJ1-2 TRBV28 TGTGCCAGCAGTCCAGGGGGGTTGGGCTACACCTTC CASSPGGLGYTF
NA NA TRBJ2-1 TRBV5-1 TGCGCCAGCAGCTTACTCCGGAATCACAATGAGCAGTTCTTC CASSLLRNHNEQFF
TRBD1 NA TRBJ2-1 TRBV28 TGTGCCAGCAGTTCCCCGGGACAGGGCGGTTACAATGAGCAGTTCTTC CASSSPGQGGYNEQFF
TRBD1 NA TRBJ2-2 TRBV5-5 TGTGCCAGCAGAGCCGGGACAGCGAGGACCGGGGAGCTGTTTTTT CASRAGTARTGELFF
TRBD1 NA TRBJ2-2 TRBV5-1 TGCGCCAGCAGCTCCCGACAGGGTGGGGACACCGGGGAGCTGTTTTTT CASSSRQGGDTGELFF
NA NA TRBJ2-3 TRBV14 TGTGCCAGCAGCCAGGACCAGGGAGATACGCAGTATTTT CASSQDQGDTQYF
TRBD2 NA TRBJ2-1 TRBV4-2 TGTGCCAGCAGCCAAGTGGGACTAGCGGGAGGCTACAATGAGCAGTTCTTC CASSQVGLAGGYNEQFF
NA NA TRBJ2-2 TRBV19 TGTGCCAGTAGTATAGATCACAGGATGTTCACCGGGGAGCTGTTTTTT CASSIDHRMFTGELFF
NA NA TRBJ1-5 TRBV11-2 TGTGCCAGCAGCTTAGGAACACTTAGCAATCAGCCCCAGCATTTT CASSLGTLSNQPQHF
NA NA TRBJ2-7 TRBV18 TGTGCCAGCTCACCCGGACAGACCTACGAGCAGTACTTC CASSPGQTYEQYF
NA NA TRBJ2-7 TRBV6-5 TGTGCCAGCAGTTACTCCCGGGGGTACGAGCAGTACTTC CASSYSRGYEQYF
TRBD2 NA TRBJ2-5 TRBV11-2 TGTGCCAGCAGCTTAGATGATAGCGGGAGGCGAGAGACCCAGTACTTC CASSLDDSGRRETQYF
NA NA TRBJ2-7 TRBV6-1 TGTGCCAGCGAAACAATCGCGGCCTACGAGCAGTACTTC CASETIAAYEQYF
TRBD1 medium-sized TRBJ1-1 TRBV19 TGTGCCAGTAGTTGGCTTGGGACAGGGGAAGCTTTCTTT CASSWLGTGEAFF